Described below is a single T cell receptor (beta chain) sequence and its context. Assay: immunoSEQ multiplex PCR; the TCRdb copy retains only in-frame clones and omits some. The table shows around 200,000 clones, with approximately 94% occurring only once. The sample is drawn from a study of T cell responses to AZD1222 COVID-19 vaccine. The specimen comprised peripheral blood, sampled 28 days after the second AZD1222 dose. The sequence derives from an adult who received the AZD1222 COVID-19 vaccine.

CDR3 nucleotides: TGCGCCAGCAGCTTGGGTTACCAGGGGGCCGATCAGCCCCAGCATTTT. It yields the protein CASSLGYQGADQPQHF. The chain joins TRBV5-1 to TRBJ1-5; 8 bases agree with TRBD1. The V gene's germline CDR1 is SGHRS and CDR2 YFSETQ. The CDR3 is 16 residues long. Trimming removed 0 bases from V and 5 bases from J; junction bases left unmatched: 7.